This is a list of T cell receptor beta chains from one sample in a study of blood T cell repertoires in COVID-19. The assay was immunoSEQ multiplex PCR, and TCRdb's table has in-frame clones only and misses some. The data contain around 72,000 clones, around 87% of them seen just once; the ten biggest clones take up approximately 8%. The source material was peripheral blood. These TCRs come from a man aged 45-65 years with active COVID-19. The CDR3 runs from the conserved cysteine through the conserved F or W. A D gene is named only where the DNA matches it firmly. A clone size is listed for some rows: how often the clone was seen (once, few, many), or a class if it is expanded.

TRBJ1-2,once,TRBV28,TRBD1,TGTGCCAGTTATACGACAGGGCGCTATGGCTACACCTTC,CASYTTGRYGYTF
TRBJ2-6,-,TRBV19,TRBD1,TGTGCCAGCGACCGGGACAGTGTCCTGACTTTC,CASDRDSVLTF
TRBJ2-7,-,TRBV30,-,TGTGCCTGGAAGAGGACCTACGAGCAGTACTTC,CAWKRTYEQYF
TRBJ2-2,-,TRBV19,-,TGTGCCAGTACCCCGGGTTACACCGGGGAGCTGTTTTTT,CASTPGYTGELFF
TRBJ2-7,-,TRBV18,TRBD2,TGTGCCAGCTCACCGCTCCCCGGAAGCGGGGGTCTCGAGCAGTACTTC,CASSPLPGSGGLEQYF
TRBJ1-1,few,TRBV5-6,TRBD1,TGTGCCAGCAGCCTGGGACAGGGGGCCTGGAACACTGAAGCTTTCTTT,CASSLGQGAWNTEAFF
TRBJ1-1,-,TRBV28,-,TGTGCCAGCAGTTTCCCCCACCCCGGAGCTTTCTTT,CASSFPHPGAFF
TRBJ2-7,once,TRBV28,TRBD2,TGTGCCAGCAGCGTGATGACTAGCGGCGGTACCTACGAGCAGTACTTC,CASSVMTSGGTYEQYF
TRBJ1-6,once,TRBV5-1,-,TGCGCCAGCAGCTTGGGGACAGCACCCTCCTATAATTCACCCCTCCACTTT,CASSLGTAPSYNSPLHF
TRBJ1-1,-,TRBV6-1,-,TGTGCCAGCAGTGAAGTAGAGGCAGGGAGGGCTGAAGCTTTCTTT,CASSEVEAGRAEAFF
TRBJ1-4,-,TRBV24-1,-,TGTGCCACCCGGGGGGGCCGATCTGAAAAACTGTTTTTT,CATRGGRSEKLFF
TRBJ1-3,-,TRBV19,TRBD1,TGTGCCAGCCACCGGACAGGGCACTCTGGAAACACCATATATTTT,CASHRTGHSGNTIYF
TRBJ2-7,-,TRBV6-4,-,TGTGCCAGCAGTAGTACGTTGGGCAGGTACTCCTACGAGCAGTACTTC,CASSSTLGRYSYEQYF
TRBJ2-1,-,TRBV18,TRBD2,TGTGCCAGCTCACGGGCGGGAGGGCTTGAGCAGTTCTTC,CASSRAGGLEQFF
TRBJ1-1,-,TRBV4-1,TRBD1,TGCGCCAGCAGCCAGTCGGGACAGCTGAACACTGAAGCTTTCTTT,CASSQSGQLNTEAFF
TRBJ2-6,-,TRBV27,-,TGTGCCAGCAGTTCCTACGGCTCTGGGGCCAACGTCCTGACTTTC,CASSSYGSGANVLTF
TRBJ1-1,-,TRBV28,-,TGTGCCAGCAGTGGAGGAGGGTCGCACACTGAAGCTTTCTTT,CASSGGGSHTEAFF
TRBJ2-2,-,TRBV7-3,-,TGTGCCAGCAGCTCAACCGGGACAAGCACCGGGGAGCTGTTTTTT,CASSSTGTSTGELFF
TRBJ1-2,-,TRBV11-2,-,TGTGCCAGCAGCCCCCTTAGGGGGTTTACTAACTATGGCTACACCTTC,CASSPLRGFTNYGYTF
TRBJ2-7,-,TRBV12-3/TRBV12-4,-,TGTGCCAGCAGCGAGGCCGGCGGCTACGAGCAGTACTTC,CASSEAGGYEQYF
TRBJ2-4,-,TRBV4-1,TRBD2,TGCGCCAGCAGCCTCAGGACTAGCGGGAGAGAGGGGTCCAAAAACATTCAGTACTTC,CASSLRTSGREGSKNIQYF
TRBJ1-5,few,TRBV6-2/TRBV6-3,-,TGTGCCAGCAGTTACTCTAATAGCAATCAGCCCCAGCATTTT,CASSYSNSNQPQHF
TRBJ2-7,-,TRBV7-9,-,TGTGCCAGCAGCTCCGGTGGGGGGTTAAGAAACGAGCAGTACTTC,CASSSGGGLRNEQYF
TRBJ1-4,few,TRBV4-2,-,TGTGCCAGCAGCCCCGCGTTTGCAACTAATGAAAAACTGTTTTTT,CASSPAFATNEKLFF
TRBJ2-1,-,TRBV28,TRBD2,TGTGCCAGCAGCCTGACTAGCGGGATAGATGAGCAGTTCTTC,CASSLTSGIDEQFF
TRBJ1-1,-,TRBV6-5,TRBD1,TGTGCCACCCAGGGGGCGGGCACTGAAGCTTTCTTT,CATQGAGTEAFF
TRBJ1-4,-,TRBV9,TRBD1,TGTGCCAGCAGCCGCGGACAGGGCGGATCCTCGGAAAAACTGTTTTTT,CASSRGQGGSSEKLFF
TRBJ1-1,few,TRBV7-8,TRBD1,TGTGCCAGCAGCTTAAGGGACAGGGGGGGATTGAACACTGAAGCTTTCTTT,CASSLRDRGGLNTEAFF
TRBJ2-3,-,TRBV4-2,-,TGTGCCAGCAGCCAAGATCTAGAGGCCTCCCGTACGCAGTATTTT,CASSQDLEASRTQYF
TRBJ1-6,-,TRBV6-1,-,TGTGCCAGCAGTGAAGGGGGGGGCAAGAATTCACCCCTCCACTTT,CASSEGGGKNSPLHF
TRBJ2-1,-,TRBV7-2,-,TGTGCCAGCAGCTTAACCCAGTCTGCTGACAATGAGCAGTTCTTC,CASSLTQSADNEQFF
TRBJ2-2,-,TRBV28,-,TGTGCCAGCAACGGACAAGACACCGGGGAGCTGTTTTTT,CASNGQDTGELFF
TRBJ1-3,once,TRBV9,TRBD1,TGTGCCAGCAGCGCAACCACCAGATCGGGACAGGGTCCTGCTGGAAACACCATATATTTT,CASSATTRSGQGPAGNTIYF
TRBJ2-5,-,TRBV5-4,-,TGTGCCAGCAGCCGGAAGCGAGCCACGCAAGAGACCCAGTACTTC,CASSRKRATQETQYF
TRBJ1-6,-,TRBV23-1,-,TGCGCCAGCAGTCAGGGCAAGGGGTTAGATTCACCCCTCCACTTT,CASSQGKGLDSPLHF
TRBJ2-3,-,TRBV28,TRBD2,TGTGCCAGCAGTTTGTCCGGACTAGCGGGGGGCACAGATACGCAGTATTTT,CASSLSGLAGGTDTQYF
TRBJ1-2,-,TRBV3-1/TRBV3-2,-,TGTGCCAGCAGCCAAGGGTTTAACAGTTACTATGGCTACACCTTC,CASSQGFNSYYGYTF
TRBJ2-3,-,TRBV28,TRBD1,TGTGCCAGCAGCCCAGGGACAGGGGTAGGGACAGATACGCAGTATTTT,CASSPGTGVGTDTQYF
TRBJ2-3,-,TRBV2,TRBD1,TGTGCCAGCAGGGGGGACAGGGGTAGCACAGATACGCAGTATTTT,CASRGDRGSTDTQYF
TRBJ1-1,-,TRBV5-4,TRBD1,TGTGCCAGCAGCCCGTGGACAGGGAACACTGAAGCTTTCTTT,CASSPWTGNTEAFF
TRBJ2-1,-,TRBV7-2,-,TGTGCCAGCAGCTTAAATCAGGGCTATGAGCAGTTCTTC,CASSLNQGYEQFF
TRBJ2-7,-,TRBV9,TRBD1,TGTGCCAGCAGCGAGGGACAGGGGGGCTCCTACGAGCAGTACTTC,CASSEGQGGSYEQYF